These 23 T cell receptor beta chains originate from one sample sequenced in a study of blood T cell repertoires in COVID-19. Libraries were prepared by immunoSEQ multiplex PCR; TCRdb keeps only in-frame clonotypes and omits some of them. The table includes around 220,000 clones, roughly 90% detected once. Material: peripheral blood. Source of these receptors: a woman aged 40-49 years who had recovered from COVID-19.

V and J are TRBV28 and TRBJ1-5; the D gene is possibly TRBD1 (5 bases). V was clipped by 6 bases and J by 6 bases, with 18 bases between them. The CDR3 totals 15 residues. CDR1 and CDR2 from the germline V gene are MDHEN and SYDVKM. The CDR3 is CASRLPGERSQPQHF. The CDR3 DNA reads as TGTGCCAGCAGGTTGCCGGGGGAACGAAGTCAGCCCCAGCATTTT.

The chain employs TRBV19 and TRBJ2-1, with 11 positions matching TRBD1. The CDR3 loop spans 13 amino acids. Trimming cost V 5 bases and J 6 bases; bases outside gene matches: 0. Germline V lookup: CDR1 LNHDA, CDR2 SQIVND (reference sequence). CDR3 nucleotide sequence: TGTGCCAGTAGTGGGACAGGGGGCAATGAGCAGTTCTTC. Encoded protein: CASSGTGGNEQFF. The entire variable domain, with the rest obtained from reference TRBV19 and TRBJ2-1, is as follows: DGGITQSPKYLFRKEGQNVTLSCEQNLNHDAMYWYRQDPGQGLRLIYYSQIVNDFQKGDIAEGYSVSREKKESFPLTVTSAQKNPTAFYLCASSGTGGNEQFFGPGTRLTVL.

In this sample, this clone turned up once. The V and J genes are TRBV11-2 and TRBJ2-1, with TRBD2 as a possible D gene (5 bases). Deletions cut 1 base from V and 4 bases from J, with 11 bases between. CDR1 and CDR2 from the germline V gene are SGHAT and FQNNGV. The CDR3 is 15 amino acids. CDR3 loop: CASSLVAAAYNEQFF. The CDR3 coding sequence is TGTGCCAGCAGCTTAGTCGCAGCGGCTTACAATGAGCAGTTCTTC.

This sequence joins TRBV28 and TRBJ2-3; possible D gene TRBD2, 5 bases. The CDR3 sequence is 16 residues long. The V gene lost 5 bases and the J gene lost 0 bases, with 15 bases spanning the gap. CDR1 and CDR2 (germline): MDHEN, SYDVKM. The CDR3 loop is CASSPPGEWSTDTQYF. CDR3 nucleotides: TGTGCCAGCAGTCCCCCCGGGGAATGGAGCACAGATACGCAGTATTTT.

V is TRBV7-6 and J is TRBJ2-7; 7 bases align to TRBD1. The junction had 3 bases not matched to a gene; V was cut back by 0 bases and J by 7 bases. From germline, CDR1 is SGHVS and CDR2 FNYEAQ. The CDR3 sequence is 13 residues long. CDR3: CASSLALQGEQYF. CDR3 in DNA: TGTGCCAGCAGCTTAGCGCTACAGGGGGAGCAGTACTTC.

The rearrangement joins TRBV29-1 to TRBJ1-3; 7 bases agree with TRBD1. CDR3 length equals 15 residues. Trimming cost V 4 bases and J 1 base; bases outside gene matches: 7. The germline gives CDR1 SQVTM, CDR2 ANQGSEA. CDR3 region: CSVVGTAKSGNTIYF. Written as DNA, the CDR3 is TGCAGCGTTGTTGGGACAGCCAAATCTGGAAACACCATATATTTT.

Details on this clone: Other DNA sequences in this specimen translate into the identical CDR3. The chain uses TRBV7-2 and TRBJ1-3; D is perhaps TRBD1 (6 bases). Trimming stripped 1 base from V and 2 bases from J, with 9 bases between. This CDR3 contains 15 residues. Germline lookup yields CDR1 SGHTA and CDR2 FQGNSA. CDR3 protein: CASSLGGGTGNTIYF. In nucleotides, the CDR3 is TGTGCCAGCAGCTTAGGGGGGGGCACTGGAAACACCATATATTTT.

The chain has TRBV12-3 or TRBV12-4 and TRBJ1-2, with D tentatively TRBD1 (5 bases). Trimming removed 6 bases at V and 6 bases at J, with 8 bases between. The CDR3 runs 11 residues. The CDR3 loop is CASRQGDGYTF. The DNA of the CDR3 is TGTGCCAGCAGGCAGGGCGATGGCTACACCTTC.

This chain connects TRBV7-9 to TRBJ2-2; the match to TRBD1 covers 7 bases. The V segment lost 3 bases and the J segment 5 bases; nucleotides outside the gene matches: 6. CDR1 SEHNR and CDR2 FQNEAQ come from the germline V gene (reference sequence). CDR3 size: 15 residues. CDR3 sequence reads: CASSLDRPGTGELFF. CDR3 DNA: TGTGCCAGCAGCTTGGACAGGCCAGGGACCGGGGAGCTGTTTTTT.

The chain combines TRBV30 with TRBJ1-5, with D uncertain. The germline V and J ends were trimmed by 2 bases and 5 bases, with 7 bases remaining between them. The CDR3 runs 12 residues. Germline V gives CDR1 GTSNPN, CDR2 SVGIG (reference sequence). CDR3 sequence: CAWSPGDQPQHF. CDR3 in DNA: TGTGCCTGGAGTCCGGGAGATCAGCCCCAGCATTTT.

The rearrangement links TRBV19 to TRBJ2-7; 9 nucleotides align to TRBD2. With 6 bases clipped from V and 3 bases from J, the junction kept 6 bases outside the gene matches. CDR1 is LNHDA and CDR2 is SQIVND in the germline V gene (reference sequence). CDR3 size: 14 residues. CDR3 in DNA: TGTGCCAGTAGCCCAAGCGGGGGGCGCTACGAGCAGTACTTC. Its translation: CASSPSGGRYEQYF.

The V call is TRBV19, the J call TRBJ1-2, with TRBD1 identical over 8 bases. Germline assignment: CDR1 LNHDA and CDR2 SQIVND (reference sequence). This CDR3 has 18 amino acids. V was pared by 4 bases and J by 2 bases, with 15 bases of the junction left unmatched. The CDR3 DNA reads TGTGCCAGTAGTACCTTTCAAGGCAGGGGGCGACCAAACTATGGCTACACCTTC. This translates into CASSTFQGRGRPNYGYTF.

The chain links TRBV18 to TRBJ1-1; D is possibly TRBD1 (5 bases). Germline CDR1 KGHSH, CDR2 LQKENI. Trimming stripped 0 bases from V and 4 bases from J, with 15 bases between. The CDR3 length is 16 residues. The CDR3 sequence: CASSPPVGGKGTEAFF. CDR3 coding DNA: TGTGCCAGCTCACCACCAGTTGGGGGGAAAGGCACTGAAGCTTTCTTT.

V and J are TRBV28 and TRBJ2-5, with a weak D call TRBD1 (7 bases). The length of the CDR3 is 17 residues. Germline V lookup: CDR1 MDHEN, CDR2 SYDVKM. V lost 7 bases, J lost 3 bases, and 24 bases lay in between. The CDR3 is CASTPRQGTGGKETQYF. The CDR3 DNA reads TGTGCCAGCACTCCCAGACAGGGTACAGGAGGGAAAGAGACCCAGTACTTC.

V usage is TRBV11-2 and J usage is TRBJ2-1; 9 nucleotides line up with TRBD1. V shed 5 bases, J shed 3 bases, and the junction held 5 bases outside the gene matches. CDR1 SGHAT and CDR2 FQNNGV come from the germline V gene. The CDR3 has 15 amino acids. CDR3: CASSQGGQGYNEQFF. The CDR3 nucleotides are TGTGCCAGCAGCCAGGGGGGACAGGGCTACAATGAGCAGTTCTTC. Together with reference TRBV11-2 and TRBJ2-1, the CDR3 gives the full variable domain: EAGVAQSPRYKIIEKRQSVAFWCNPISGHATLYWYQQILGQGPKLLIQFQNNGVVDDSQLPKDRFSAERLKGVDSTLKIQPAKLEDSAVYLCASSQGGQGYNEQFFGPGTRLTVL.

The J gene is TRBJ1-2, the V gene TRBV5-1; TRBD1 matches 10 bases. V was pared by 4 bases and J by 7 bases, with 13 bases of the junction left unmatched. The CDR3 is 16 amino acids. Germline CDR1 SGHRS, CDR2 YFSETQ. The CDR3 protein is CASSDTRTGGISGYTF. The CDR3 DNA reads as TGCGCCAGCAGCGATACCCGGACAGGGGGGATTAGTGGCTACACCTTC.

The gene calls are TRBV29-1 and TRBJ2-3; weak D call: TRBD1 (5 bases). The CDR3 is 13 residues long. CDR1 and CDR2 from the germline V gene are SQVTM and ANQGSEA. V was trimmed by 4 bases and J by 4 bases, leaving 12 bases between them. The CDR3 nucleotides read TGCAGCGTTGGGGGTCTAGGGGCAGATACGCAGTATTTT. This gives the protein CSVGGLGADTQYF.

The chain couples TRBV27 to TRBJ1-5, with unresolved D. The CDR3 consists of 16 residues. Germline V lookup: CDR1 MNHEY, CDR2 SMNVEV (reference sequence). V lost 3 bases, J lost 2 bases, and 14 bases lay in between. CDR3: CASSLVGYGGNQPQHF. The CDR3 coding sequence is TGTGCCAGCAGTTTGGTGGGTTACGGGGGCAATCAGCCCCAGCATTTT.

This chain's CDR3 is CASSFHGLNSGNTIYF. Written as DNA, the CDR3 is TGTGCCAGCAGCTTTCACGGACTGAACTCTGGAAACACCATATATTTT. The V gene is TRBV7-2, the J gene TRBJ1-3; D is uncertain. Trimming shortened V by 3 bases and J by 0 bases, and 12 bases separated the two germline ends. The CDR3 is made up of 16 amino acids. Per the germline V gene, CDR1 is SGHTA and CDR2 is FQGNSA.

V and J are TRBV5-4 and TRBJ2-1, with D possibly TRBD1 on 6 matching bases. CDR1 is SGHNT and CDR2 is YYREEE in the germline V gene (reference sequence). The V end lost 4 bases, the J end lost 0 bases, and 11 bases lay between the germline ends. The CDR3 length is 15 residues. Written as DNA, the CDR3 is TGTGCCAGCAGCCCCGAGGACAGCTCCTACAATGAGCAGTTCTTC. Its protein product is CASSPEDSSYNEQFF.

The V and J genes are TRBV19 and TRBJ2-1; the match to TRBD2 covers 8 bases. V shed 7 bases and J 9 bases; nucleotides not matched to a gene: 23. The CDR3 has 18 amino acids. Germline lookup yields CDR1 LNHDA and CDR2 SQIVND (reference sequence). In nucleotides, the CDR3 is TGTGCCAGTACCCGGGCAGGGGTTAGCGGGACTTCCGGAGGTGAGCAGTTCTTC. Encoded protein: CASTRAGVSGTSGGEQFF. The full variable domain, with the rest looked up from reference TRBV19 and TRBJ2-1, is DGGITQSPKYLFRKEGQNVTLSCEQNLNHDAMYWYRQDPGQGLRLIYYSQIVNDFQKGDIAEGYSVSREKKESFPLTVTSAQKNPTAFYLCASTRAGVSGTSGGEQFFGPGTRLTVL.

This sequence joins TRBV7-3 and TRBJ2-5; a possible D gene is TRBD2 (5 bases). CDR3 size: 13 residues. The V end was cut by 5 bases, the J end by 0 bases, with 7 bases between. CDR1 and CDR2 from the germline V gene are SGHTA and FQGTGA. CDR3 protein: CASSAGNQETQYF. In DNA, the CDR3 is TGTGCCAGCAGCGCCGGGAACCAAGAGACCCAGTACTTC.

The gene calls are TRBV29-1 and TRBJ2-5; 8 bases align to TRBD2. The CDR3 loop spans 13 amino acids. The V gene end was trimmed by 6 bases and the J gene end by 5 bases; junction bases not matched to a gene: 8. Germline V gives CDR1 SQVTM, CDR2 ANQGSEA. DNA of the CDR3: TGCAGCGTCCAGGATCGCGGGAGGGAGACCCAGTACTTC. This gives the protein CSVQDRGRETQYF. Full variable domain (missing parts from reference TRBV29-1 and TRBJ2-5): SAVISQKPSRDICQRGTSLTIQCQVDSQVTMMFWYRQQPGQSLTLIATANQGSEATYESGFVIDKFPISRPNLTFSTLTVSNMSPEDSSIYLCSVQDRGRETQYFGPGTRLLVL.